The next 31 T cell receptor beta chains were all read from a single sample in a study of T cells in Graves' hyperthyroidism and ophthalmopathy. Authors of the study amplified TCR beta CDR3 regions from RNA transcripts. Initially, a first-round RT-PCR of the TCR CDR3 employed the HTBI primer set. Using its own MiXCR run on the multiplex PCR reads, TCRdb lists one record per CDR3 protein. The sample includes 490,000 or so distinct CDR3 sequences, 22% of them seen just once. Sequences were obtained from blood. These receptors were obtained from a woman aged 70 to 79 with Graves' ophthalmopathy.

The chain uses TRBV12-5 and TRBJ1-1; possibly TRBD1 for D (6 bases). Trimming stripped 2 bases from V and 4 bases from J, with 11 bases between. Germline values: CDR1 LGHNT, CDR2 FRNRAP. The CDR3 has 14 residues. CDR3 sequence: CASGLTQGITEAFF. The CDR3 DNA follows: TGTGCTAGTGGTTTGACGCAGGGGATCACTGAAGCTTTCTTT.

A few counts support this clonotype. The CDR3 nucleotides read TGTGCCAGCAGCGTAGGGGAGAGGGATACGCAGTATTTT. Protein product: CASSVGERDTQYF. The rearrangement uses TRBV9 and TRBJ2-3, with D tentatively TRBD2 (5 bases). V lost 0 bases and J lost 6, with 8 bases in between. Germline CDR1 and CDR2: SGDLS and YYNGEE. This CDR3 has 13 residues.

V usage is TRBV12-3 or TRBV12-4 and J usage is TRBJ2-1; no definite D call. This CDR3 is built from 12 residues. V was clipped by 0 bases and J by 10 bases, with 7 bases between them. The CDR3 coding sequence is TGTGCCAGCAGTTTAGCGAGGTACGAGCAGTTCTTC. Translation: CASSLARYEQFF.

The rearrangement uses TRBV3-1 and TRBJ2-7; no firm D call. The germline CDR1 and CDR2 sequences are LGHDT and YNNKEL (reference sequence). The V gene lost 0 bases and the J gene lost 0 bases, with 18 bases spanning the gap. The CDR3 length is 18 residues. In DNA, the CDR3 is TGTGCCAGCAGCCAAGATATGTGGAGCAGAACCAGCTCCTACGAGCAGTACTTC. Amino acid sequence: CASSQDMWSRTSSYEQYF.

The rearrangement joins TRBV24-1 to TRBJ2-2, with a tentative D call TRBD1 (5 bases). V was cut by 2 bases and J by 2 bases, with 11 bases left in between. CDR3 length: 16 residues. Germline V CDR1 and CDR2: KGHDR, SFDVKD. The CDR3 protein is CATSDSRAFNTGELFF. The CDR3 DNA reads TGTGCCACCAGTGATTCCAGGGCCTTCAACACCGGGGAGCTGTTTTTT.

This clonotype showed up many times. V gene TRBV2 combines with J gene TRBJ1-1, with 9 positions matching TRBD1. The CDR3 is 14 residues long. The junction had 7 bases not matched to a gene; V was cut back by 10 bases and J by 1 base. Germline values: CDR1 SNHLY, CDR2 FYNNEI. The CDR3 DNA is TGTGCCACCAGGACAGGGGAAGGGAACACTGAAGCTTTCTTT. It yields the protein CATRTGEGNTEAFF. The whole variable domain, filled in from reference TRBV2 and TRBJ1-1, reads EPEVTQTPSHQVTQMGQEVILRCVPISNHLYFYWYRQILGQKVEFLVSFYNNEISEKSEIFDDQFSVERPDGSNFTLKIRSTKLEDSAMYFCATRTGEGNTEAFFGQGTRLTVV.

This clonotype was observed at least ten times. The chain uses TRBV28 and TRBJ1-1; possibly TRBD1 for D (5 bases). Germline values: CDR1 MDHEN, CDR2 SYDVKM. With 7 bases removed from V and 11 bases from J, the gap between germline ends came to 14 bases. The CDR3 spans 11 residues. DNA of the CDR3: TGTGCCAGCACCAGGGAGAGGTATGCTTTCTTT. This translates into CASTRERYAFF.

In its sample, this clonotype was seen many times. V usage is TRBV28 and J usage is TRBJ1-2, with a tentative D call TRBD1 (5 bases). The CDR3 runs 13 residues. The V gene lost 2 bases and the J gene lost 3 bases, with 7 bases spanning the gap. Germline V gives CDR1 MDHEN, CDR2 SYDVKM. The CDR3 DNA is TGTGCCAGCAGTTTAATCAGGGACTATGGCTACACCTTC. It encodes CASSLIRDYGYTF.

The chain employs TRBV5-1 and TRBJ2-1; possibly TRBD2 for D (6 bases). V was shortened by 3 bases and J by 7 bases, with 23 bases between the two germline ends. The CDR3 extends over 17 amino acids. In germline, CDR1 is SGHRS, CDR2 YFSETQ. CDR3 nucleotide sequence: TGCGCCAGCAGCTACCTCGGGACTCCGGGGGTGGATAATGAGCAGTTCTTC. Its protein is CASSYLGTPGVDNEQFF. Full variable domain (remainder filled in from reference TRBV5-1 and TRBJ2-1): KAGVTQTPRYLIKTRGQQVTLSCSPISGHRSVSWYQQTPGQGLQFLFEYFSETQRNKGNFPGRFSGRQFSNSRSEMNVSTLELGDSALYLCASSYLGTPGVDNEQFFGPGTRLTVL.

The genes are TRBV3-1 and TRBJ2-5; possibly TRBD1 for D (5 bases). Germline V lookup: CDR1 LGHDT, CDR2 YNNKEL (reference sequence). The length of the CDR3 is 12 residues. Trimming removed 1 base from V and 9 bases from J, with 9 bases in between. The CDR3 protein is CASSQVQGSQYF. The CDR3 DNA sequence: TGTGCCAGCAGCCAAGTGCAGGGTTCCCAGTACTTC.

The rearrangement uses TRBV11-3 and TRBJ2-7; the match to TRBD1 covers 7 bases. The CDR3 is made up of 14 amino acids. Trimming at V came to 5 bases and at J to 4 bases, leaving 8 bases not matched to a gene. Germline V lookup: CDR1 SGHNT, CDR2 YENEEA. This CDR3 reads CASSPGQRQYEQYF. In DNA form, the CDR3 reads TGTGCCAGCAGCCCGGGACAGAGACAATACGAGCAGTACTTC.

In its sample, this clonotype was seen a few times. V is TRBV12-5 and J is TRBJ2-1; 8 nucleotides line up with TRBD2. V trimming: 6 bases; J trimming: 6 bases; junction bases outside the gene matches: 10. The CDR3 length is 15 residues. Per the germline V gene, CDR1 is LGHNT and CDR2 is FRNRAP. The CDR3 DNA is TGTGCTAGTGGCGAAAGCGGGAGCCCTTCCAATGAGCAGTTCTTC. Its protein is CASGESGSPSNEQFF.

The chain employs TRBV2 and TRBJ2-5; no clear D gene. The germline CDR1 and CDR2 sequences are SNHLY and FYNNEI. This CDR3 region has 12 residues. The V end was cut by 8 bases, the J end by 3 bases, with 10 bases between. CDR3 coding DNA: TGTGCCAGCCGTCCCAGTAAAGAGACCCAGTACTTC. Protein product: CASRPSKETQYF.

This clonotype was seen more than once but under ten times. V usage is TRBV7-2 and J usage is TRBJ1-1, with 7 bases lining up with TRBD1. V gave up 0 bases and J gave up 4 bases; unmatched junction bases: 8. The CDR3 has 16 amino acids. CDR1 is SGHTA and CDR2 is FQGNSA in the germline V gene. CDR3 DNA sequence: TGTGCCAGCAGCTTAGCTCAGGGGGTTTTAACCACTGAAGCTTTCTTT. This encodes CASSLAQGVLTTEAFF.

This clonotype was counted a few times. The chain employs TRBV5-1 and TRBJ2-7; D gene ambiguous. V was trimmed by 4 bases and J by 0 bases, leaving 8 bases between them. The V gene's germline CDR1 is SGHRS and CDR2 YFSETQ. CDR3 size: 13 residues. In DNA form, the CDR3 reads TGCGCCAGCAGCCCAGCCCGCTCCTACGAGCAGTACTTC. This gives the protein CASSPARSYEQYF.

In this sample, this clonotype turned up a few times. The chain employs TRBV12-3 or TRBV12-4 and TRBJ1-1; a possible D gene is TRBD1 (5 bases). This CDR3 contains 14 residues. Trimming took 7 bases from V and 7 from J, leaving 19 bases between them. CDR3 DNA sequence: TGTGCCAGCACTCCTATAGGGGTCCACCATGAAGCTTTCTTT. It translates to CASTPIGVHHEAFF.

In this sample, this clonotype turned up many times. The V and J genes are TRBV2 and TRBJ2-5; unclear D gene. This CDR3 comprises 16 residues. The germline V gene encodes CDR1 SNHLY and CDR2 FYNNEI. V was clipped by 6 bases and J by 4 bases, with 21 bases between them. The chain's CDR3 is CASSKKVTGSRETQYF. CDR3 bases: TGTGCCAGCAGCAAGAAAGTCACGGGTTCCAGAGAGACCCAGTACTTC.

In its sample, this clonotype was seen a few times. The V call is TRBV20-1, the J call TRBJ2-2; TRBD1 aligns across 8 bases. Trimming removed 1 base from V and 6 bases from J; junction bases left unmatched: 10. The germline V gene encodes CDR1 DFQATT and CDR2 SNEGSKA (reference sequence). The CDR3 is made up of 16 amino acids. For the CDR3, the DNA is TGCAGTGCTAGAGGCGGACAGGGCGTAATACCCGGGGAGCTGTTTTTT. Residues: CSARGGQGVIPGELFF.

This clonotype turned up a few times. The chain employs TRBV3-1 and TRBJ2-7; 7 positions agree with TRBD2. V was clipped by 4 bases and J by 6 bases; unmatched bases: 6. This CDR3 region has 13 residues. CDR1 is LGHDT and CDR2 is YNNKEL in the germline V gene (reference sequence). As DNA, the CDR3 is TGTGCCAGCAGCCGGACTAGAATAGCCGAGCAGTACTTC. It specifies CASSRTRIAEQYF.

The chain couples TRBV4-3 to TRBJ2-7; D is undetermined. V gave up 0 bases and J gave up 2 bases, with 14 bases separating them. Germline-derived CDR1 and CDR2 are LGHNA and YSLEER. There are 16 residues in the CDR3. CDR3 amino acids: CASSQDFTGNAYEQYF. The CDR3 DNA is TGCGCCAGCAGCCAAGATTTTACCGGAAATGCCTACGAGCAGTACTTC.

This clonotype was observed at least ten times. J is TRBJ2-3 and V is TRBV11-2; D uncertain. V lost 5 bases, J lost 6 bases, and 9 bases lay in between. The V gene's germline CDR1 is SGHAT and CDR2 FQNNGV. The CDR3 covers 12 residues. This CDR3 is CASSGPRDTQYF. The DNA of the CDR3 is TGTGCCAGCAGCGGGCCGCGGGATACGCAGTATTTT.

This clonotype appeared a few times. The chain couples TRBV28 to TRBJ2-5; 8 bases match TRBD2. Germline V gives CDR1 MDHEN, CDR2 SYDVKM. After removal of 5 bases from V and 5 bases from J, the junction contained 10 bases not matched to a gene. The length of the CDR3 is 15 residues. Here the CDR3 reads CASSPAGGGSETQYF. The CDR3 region has the DNA TGTGCCAGCAGTCCCGCCGGGGGGGGCAGCGAGACCCAGTACTTC.

This clonotype was seen only a few times. The V gene is TRBV2, the J gene TRBJ2-5, with 8 bases matching TRBD1. The CDR3 runs 16 residues. Germline V gene data show CDR1 as SNHLY and CDR2 as FYNNEI. Unmatched junction bases numbered 12, after V lost 4 bases and J lost 5 bases. The CDR3 here is CASSGTSTGVGETQYF. CDR3 DNA: TGTGCCAGCAGTGGAACATCGACAGGGGTGGGGGAGACCCAGTACTTC.

This clonotype turned up a few times. The J gene is TRBJ2-7, the V gene TRBV2, with D unclear. Deletions cut 1 base from V and 5 bases from J, with 18 bases between. CDR3 size: 16 residues. CDR1 is SNHLY and CDR2 is FYNNEI in the germline V gene. CDR3 sequence reads: CASSEEKTSKRHEQYF. The DNA of the CDR3 is TGTGCCAGCAGTGAAGAAAAGACTTCCAAGAGGCACGAGCAGTACTTC.

The table lists this clonotype with a few counts. The rearrangement joins TRBV28 to TRBJ2-1; 12 bases fit TRBD2. Germline V gene sequence: CDR1 MDHEN, CDR2 SYDVKM. CDR3 size: 16 residues. With 8 bases clipped from V and 8 bases from J, the junction kept 13 bases outside the gene matches. This CDR3 is CASPRETSGSFDEQFF. In DNA, the CDR3 is TGTGCCAGCCCAAGAGAGACTAGCGGGAGTTTCGATGAGCAGTTCTTC. Drawing the rest from reference TRBV28 and TRBJ2-1, the complete variable domain is DVKVTQSSRYLVKRTGEKVFLECVQDMDHENMFWYRQDPGLGLRLIYFSYDVKMKEKGDIPEGYSVSREKKERFSLILESASTNQTSMYLCASPRETSGSFDEQFFGPGTRLTVL.

This clonotype has just a few counts. The chain carries TRBV18 and TRBJ1-1; a possible D gene is TRBD1 (5 bases). V was shortened by 6 bases and J by 1 base, with 12 bases between the two germline ends. Per germline, CDR1 KGHSH and CDR2 LQKENI. The CDR3 length is 14 residues. The DNA for the CDR3 is TGTGCCAGCTCCTTGGGGCTCTCGAACACTGAAGCTTTCTTT. Its protein is CASSLGLSNTEAFF.

The V and J genes are TRBV19 and TRBJ2-3, with 12 nucleotides matching TRBD2. Germline assignment: CDR1 LNHDA and CDR2 SQIVND (reference sequence). The ends lost 7 bases at V and 9 bases at J; junction bases unmatched: 14. CDR3 size: 16 residues. The CDR3 region has the DNA TGTGCCAGTACAACCCCTTCGACTAGCGGGAGTATGACGCAGTATTTT. It yields the protein CASTTPSTSGSMTQYF.

This chain joins TRBV30 and TRBJ1-2; D is unresolved. V was shortened by 1 base and J by 3 bases, with 0 bases between the two germline ends. The CDR3 extends over 10 amino acids. Germline V gene lookup returns CDR1 GTSNPN and CDR2 SVGIG (reference sequence). The CDR3: CAWSDYGYTF. For the CDR3, the DNA is TGTGCCTGGAGTGACTATGGCTACACCTTC.

The rearrangement joins TRBV3-1 to TRBJ2-3, with 10 bases identical to TRBD2. Trimming cost V 4 bases and J 4 bases; bases outside gene matches: 14. Germline V gene sequence: CDR1 LGHDT, CDR2 YNNKEL (reference sequence). The CDR3 runs to 18 residues. The CDR3 coding sequence is TGTGCCAGCAGCCGAAGGCAGGGCCTAGCGGGAGAGTCAGATACGCAGTATTTT. This sequence encodes CASSRRQGLAGESDTQYF.

This clonotype was seen repeatedly, ten times or more. One end of the junction is discordant with germline, which a read error may explain. The genes are TRBV7-2 and TRBJ2-7; TRBD1 matches 9 bases. This CDR3 region has 15 residues. CDR1 is SGHTA and CDR2 is FQGNSA in the germline V gene. The CDR3 here is CASSLAGTGIYEQYF. The CDR3 DNA sequence: TGTGCCAGCAGCCTAGCAGGGACAGGGATCTACGAGCAGTACTTC. The full variable domain, in which reference TRBV7-2 and TRBJ2-7 provide the parts outside the CDR3, is GAGVSQSPSNKVTEKGKDVELRCDPISGHTALYWYRQSLGQGLEFLIYFQGNSAPDKSGLPSDRFSAERTGGSVSTLTIQRTQQEDSAVYLCASSLAGTGIYEQYFGPGTRLTVT.

The chain links TRBV28 to TRBJ2-2; a weak D match, TRBD1 (6 bases). This CDR3 comprises 15 residues. V lost 6 bases and J lost 7, with 18 bases in between. Germline V lookup: CDR1 MDHEN, CDR2 SYDVKM. In nucleotides, the CDR3 is TGTGCCAGCAGCCTGGAGGAGAGACAGGTCGGGGAGCTGTTTTTT. Amino acids: CASSLEERQVGELFF.